This is a list of T cell receptor beta chains from one sample in a study of blood T cell repertoires in COVID-19. Sequencing used immunoSEQ multiplex PCR; TCRdb keeps in-frame clones, though not all of them. The table records roughly 250,000 clones, 75% to 90% of them present only once. Sequenced: PBMCs or T cells enriched from blood (not recorded which). These receptors originate from a woman in her 30s who had recovered from COVID-19. CDR3s leave out the opening cysteine and the closing phenylalanine or tryptophan. The order of the fields is V gene, clone size, CDR3 protein. Expanded clones are given a class, and other clones once, few, many or no size at all.

V gene: TRBV6-6; clone size: -; CDR3 protein: ASSRGALPDLLYNSPLH
V gene: TRBV9; clone size: -; CDR3 protein: ASSETGGNTEAF
V gene: TRBV27; clone size: -; CDR3 protein: ASRPQGAALYEQY
V gene: TRBV2; clone size: -; CDR3 protein: ASSVGGLTYSGNTIY
V gene: TRBV18; clone size: medium-sized; CDR3 protein: ASSDGDRVDEQF
V gene: TRBV28; clone size: few; CDR3 protein: ASSLSDTKGGQETQY
V gene: TRBV7-9; clone size: once; CDR3 protein: ASSLALRFTIWSGETQY
V gene: TRBV11-1; clone size: -; CDR3 protein: ASSMGLSTSTDTQY
V gene: TRBV7-3; clone size: -; CDR3 protein: ASSPPGAGGYNEQF
V gene: TRBV19; clone size: few; CDR3 protein: ASSIWDWAQDSPLH
V gene: TRBV28; clone size: -; CDR3 protein: ASRLDRARIYEQY
V gene: TRBV7-8; clone size: -; CDR3 protein: ASSLATLNGDGYT
V gene: TRBV10-2; clone size: -; CDR3 protein: ASSEERYEQY
V gene: TRBV14; clone size: -; CDR3 protein: ASSLGLAVYEQY
V gene: TRBV5-1; clone size: -; CDR3 protein: ASSLESGGYEQY
V gene: TRBV6-5; clone size: -; CDR3 protein: ASRTSGAANEKLF
V gene: TRBV9; clone size: -; CDR3 protein: ASSGNSSYGYT
V gene: TRBV24-1; clone size: -; CDR3 protein: ATSSGSFYGYT
V gene: TRBV11-1; clone size: -; CDR3 protein: ASSSDGGRATDTQY
V gene: TRBV13; clone size: -; CDR3 protein: ASSKTRQTGNTIY
V gene: TRBV6-5; clone size: -; CDR3 protein: ASSYRGAEAF
V gene: TRBV4-1; clone size: -; CDR3 protein: ASSQDYGARETQY
V gene: TRBV2; clone size: -; CDR3 protein: ASTGTGNYEQY
V gene: TRBV4-1; clone size: -; CDR3 protein: ASIGTGGNEQF
V gene: TRBV7-9; clone size: -; CDR3 protein: ASLGTGNTGELF
V gene: TRBV28; clone size: -; CDR3 protein: ASRNTGVGNTIY
V gene: TRBV7-9; clone size: -; CDR3 protein: ASSLSPPKGRGYGYT
V gene: TRBV18; clone size: -; CDR3 protein: ASSPLGDSPQH
V gene: TRBV28; clone size: -; CDR3 protein: ASSLFREDSNEKLF
V gene: TRBV14; clone size: -; CDR3 protein: ASSQLGQPYGYT
V gene: TRBV10-3; clone size: -; CDR3 protein: AISPGQRNTEAF
V gene: TRBV19; clone size: -; CDR3 protein: ASSIQQGVNQPQH
V gene: TRBV6-5; clone size: -; CDR3 protein: ASRIPQGSNTEAF
V gene: TRBV9; clone size: -; CDR3 protein: ASSVSRESGANVLT
V gene: TRBV27; clone size: -; CDR3 protein: ASSSRTSGVVGRFTDTQY
V gene: TRBV5-6; clone size: few; CDR3 protein: ASSFREQNQPQH
V gene: TRBV6-5; clone size: -; CDR3 protein: ASLLPGETQY
V gene: TRBV28; clone size: few; CDR3 protein: ASSLGGRGYEQY
V gene: TRBV5-6; clone size: -; CDR3 protein: ASSVGTAIMEEKLF
V gene: TRBV24-1; clone size: -; CDR3 protein: ATSDLFAENTGELF
V gene: TRBV5-1; clone size: few; CDR3 protein: ASSSGTGANSGETQY
V gene: TRBV5-4; clone size: -; CDR3 protein: ASSFRGSRAYEQY
V gene: TRBV3-1/TRBV3-2; clone size: -; CDR3 protein: ATGGLGLGNEQF
V gene: TRBV19; clone size: -; CDR3 protein: ASSDPRGGFNEKLF
V gene: TRBV19; clone size: once; CDR3 protein: ASSPGTRGGYT
V gene: TRBV12-3/TRBV12-4; clone size: -; CDR3 protein: ASSFLYGYT
V gene: TRBV19; clone size: -; CDR3 protein: ASTDYRDRGRIGYT
V gene: TRBV27; clone size: -; CDR3 protein: ASSLGRGNEQY